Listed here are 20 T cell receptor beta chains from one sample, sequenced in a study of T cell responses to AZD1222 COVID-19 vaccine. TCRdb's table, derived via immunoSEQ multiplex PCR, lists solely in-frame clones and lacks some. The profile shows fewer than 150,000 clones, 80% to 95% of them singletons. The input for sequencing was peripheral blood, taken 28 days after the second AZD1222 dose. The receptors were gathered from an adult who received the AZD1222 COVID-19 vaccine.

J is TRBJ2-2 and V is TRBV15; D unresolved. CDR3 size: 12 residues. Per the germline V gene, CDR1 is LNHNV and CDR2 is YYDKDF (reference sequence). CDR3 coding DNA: TGTGCGGTGCTAAGGGACACCGGGGAGCTGTTTTTT. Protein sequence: CAVLRDTGELFF.

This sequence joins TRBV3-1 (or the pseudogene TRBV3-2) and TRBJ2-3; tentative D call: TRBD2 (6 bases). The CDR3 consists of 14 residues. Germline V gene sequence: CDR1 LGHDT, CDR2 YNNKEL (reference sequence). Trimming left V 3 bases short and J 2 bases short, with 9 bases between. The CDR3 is CASSQGGVTDTQYF. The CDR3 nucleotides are TGTGCCAGCAGCCAGGGCGGGGTCACAGATACGCAGTATTTT.

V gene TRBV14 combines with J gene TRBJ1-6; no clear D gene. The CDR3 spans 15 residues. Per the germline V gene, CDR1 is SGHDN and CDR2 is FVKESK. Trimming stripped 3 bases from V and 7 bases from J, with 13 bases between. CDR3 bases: TGTGCCAGCAGCCAGGTACGAGGGTGGAATTCACCCCTCCACTTT. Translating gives CASSQVRGWNSPLHF.

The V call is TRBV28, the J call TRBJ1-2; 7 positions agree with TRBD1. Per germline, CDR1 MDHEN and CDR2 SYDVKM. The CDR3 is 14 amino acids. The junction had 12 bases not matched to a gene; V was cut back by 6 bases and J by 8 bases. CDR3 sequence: CASREGQRIDGYTF. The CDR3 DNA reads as TGTGCCAGCAGGGAGGGACAGAGAATTGACGGCTACACCTTC.

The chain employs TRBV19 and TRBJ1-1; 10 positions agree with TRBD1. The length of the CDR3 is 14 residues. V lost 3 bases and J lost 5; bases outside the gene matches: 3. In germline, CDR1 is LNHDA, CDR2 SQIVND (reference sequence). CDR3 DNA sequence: TGTGCCAGTAGTATCGACAGGGGGCAAACTGAAGCTTTCTTT. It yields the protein CASSIDRGQTEAFF.

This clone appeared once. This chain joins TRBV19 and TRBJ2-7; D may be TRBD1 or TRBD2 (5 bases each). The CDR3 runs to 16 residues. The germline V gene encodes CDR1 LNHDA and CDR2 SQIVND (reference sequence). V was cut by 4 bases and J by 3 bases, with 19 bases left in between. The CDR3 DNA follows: TGTGCCAGTAGTAGGGGGATCTCGGGAAGGGGCTACGAGCAGTACTTC. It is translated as CASSRGISGRGYEQYF.

The CDR3 nucleotides are TGCGCCAGCAGCCAATCCTTCGGGACAGACTCTGGAAACACCATATATTTT. Protein sequence: CASSQSFGTDSGNTIYF. The chain combines TRBV4-1 with TRBJ1-3; TRBD1 aligns across 7 bases. The V and J ends lost 2 bases and 0 bases, in that order; junction bases with no gene match: 7. CDR3 length: 17 residues. Germline V CDR1 and CDR2: MGHRA, YSYEKL.

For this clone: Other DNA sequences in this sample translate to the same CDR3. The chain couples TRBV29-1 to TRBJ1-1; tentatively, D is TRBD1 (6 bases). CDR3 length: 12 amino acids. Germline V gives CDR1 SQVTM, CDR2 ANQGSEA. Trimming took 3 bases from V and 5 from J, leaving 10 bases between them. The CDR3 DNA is TGCAGCGTTGATAGGGGGGGAACTGAAGCTTTCTTT. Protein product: CSVDRGGTEAFF.

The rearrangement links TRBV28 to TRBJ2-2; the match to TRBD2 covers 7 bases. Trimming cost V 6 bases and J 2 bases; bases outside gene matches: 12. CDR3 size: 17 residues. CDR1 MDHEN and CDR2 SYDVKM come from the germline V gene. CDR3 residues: CASSQPTSSINTGELFF. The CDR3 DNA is TGTGCCAGCAGCCAACCGACTAGCTCCATCAACACCGGGGAGCTGTTTTTT.

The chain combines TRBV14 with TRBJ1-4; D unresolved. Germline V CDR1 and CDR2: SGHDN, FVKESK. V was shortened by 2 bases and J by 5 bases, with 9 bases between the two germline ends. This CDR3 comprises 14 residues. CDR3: CASSQMSSNEKLFF. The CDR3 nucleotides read TGTGCCAGCAGCCAAATGTCCAGCAATGAAAAACTGTTTTTT.

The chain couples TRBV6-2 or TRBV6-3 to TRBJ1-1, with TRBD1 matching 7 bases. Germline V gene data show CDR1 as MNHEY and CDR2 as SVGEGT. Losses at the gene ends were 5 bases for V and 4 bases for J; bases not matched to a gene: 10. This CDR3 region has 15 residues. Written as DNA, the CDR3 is TGTGCCAGCAGTAACAGACAGGGTATCAGCACTGAAGCTTTCTTT. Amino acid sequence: CASSNRQGISTEAFF.

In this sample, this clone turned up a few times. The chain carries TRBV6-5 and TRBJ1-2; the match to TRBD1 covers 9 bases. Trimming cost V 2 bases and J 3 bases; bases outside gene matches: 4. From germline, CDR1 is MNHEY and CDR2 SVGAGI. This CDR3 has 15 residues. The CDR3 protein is CASSYGTGFYYGYTF. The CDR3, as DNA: TGTGCCAGCAGTTACGGGACAGGGTTTTACTATGGCTACACCTTC.

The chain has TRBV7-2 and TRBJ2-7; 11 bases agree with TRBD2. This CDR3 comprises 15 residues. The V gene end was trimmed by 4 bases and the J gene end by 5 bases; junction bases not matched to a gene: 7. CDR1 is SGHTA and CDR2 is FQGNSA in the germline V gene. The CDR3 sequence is CASSSQTSGIHEQYF. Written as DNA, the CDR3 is TGTGCCAGCAGCTCTCAGACTAGCGGGATCCACGAGCAGTACTTC.

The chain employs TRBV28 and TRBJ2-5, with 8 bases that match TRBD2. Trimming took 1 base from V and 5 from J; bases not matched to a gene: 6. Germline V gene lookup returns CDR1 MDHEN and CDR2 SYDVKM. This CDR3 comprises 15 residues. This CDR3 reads CASSLFGGAEETQYF. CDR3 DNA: TGTGCCAGCAGTTTATTCGGGGGGGCGGAGGAGACCCAGTACTTC.

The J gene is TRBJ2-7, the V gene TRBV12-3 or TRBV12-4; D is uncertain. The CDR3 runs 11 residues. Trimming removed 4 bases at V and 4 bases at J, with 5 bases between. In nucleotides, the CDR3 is TGTGCCAGCAGTTCCGGATACGAGCAGTACTTC. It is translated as CASSSGYEQYF.

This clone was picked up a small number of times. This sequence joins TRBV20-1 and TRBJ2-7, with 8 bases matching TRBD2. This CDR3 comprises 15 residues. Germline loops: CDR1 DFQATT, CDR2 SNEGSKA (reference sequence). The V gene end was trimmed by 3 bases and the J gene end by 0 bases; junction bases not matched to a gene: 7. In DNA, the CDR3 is TGCAGTGCTAGTGGCGGGGGGCAACACTCCTACGAGCAGTACTTC. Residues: CSASGGGQHSYEQYF.

The CDR3, as DNA: TGTGCCAGCTCACCAGGGAGTGAGAACACTGAAGCTTTCTTT. The encoded protein is CASSPGSENTEAFF. The chain employs TRBV18 and TRBJ1-1; D is undetermined. The V gene lost 2 bases and the J gene lost 1 base, with 8 bases spanning the gap. Per the germline V gene, CDR1 is KGHSH and CDR2 is LQKENI. CDR3 length: 14 amino acids.

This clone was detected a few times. The CDR3 DNA reads TGTGCCAGCAGCTACGGACAGGGGGCTGTAGGTTCACCCCTCCACTTT. Protein product: CASSYGQGAVGSPLHF. The rearrangement uses TRBV6-5 and TRBJ1-6; 11 bases are shared with TRBD1. The germline V gene has CDR1 MNHEY and CDR2 SVGAGI. The trim removed 6 bases at V and 9 bases at J, leaving 10 bases unmatched. The CDR3 is 16 amino acids.

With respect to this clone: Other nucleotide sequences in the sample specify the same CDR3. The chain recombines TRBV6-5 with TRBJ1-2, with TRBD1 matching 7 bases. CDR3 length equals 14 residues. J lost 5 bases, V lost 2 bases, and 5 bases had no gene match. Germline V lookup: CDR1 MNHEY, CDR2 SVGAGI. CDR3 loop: CASSYQGQDYGYTF. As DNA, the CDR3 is TGTGCCAGCAGTTACCAAGGACAGGATTATGGCTACACCTTC.

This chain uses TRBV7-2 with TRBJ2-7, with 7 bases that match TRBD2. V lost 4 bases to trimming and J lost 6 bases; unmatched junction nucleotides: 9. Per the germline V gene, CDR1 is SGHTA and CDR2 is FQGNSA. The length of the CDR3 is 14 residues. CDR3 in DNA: TGTGCCAGCAGCTACCGCAGGGAGGGAGGCGAGCAGTACTTC. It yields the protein CASSYRREGGEQYF.